This TCR beta chain was captured by sequencing in a study of blood T cell repertoires in COVID-19. Clones were sequenced by immunoSEQ multiplex PCR, and TCRdb holds only the in-frame ones, with some missing. The sample gives a few hundred thousand clones, about 90% of which show up once; about 0.6% is in the top ten. Those who participated ranged in age from roughly 18 to 90 years and resided in approximately 23 US areas. Assignments of participants to cohorts depended upon their own reported clinical history. The recovered donors of Cohort 3 showed two negative PCRs, clearance, or symptom resolution. Germline values: CDR1 MNHEY, CDR2 SMNVEV (reference sequence). Trimming took 6 bases from V and 5 from J, leaving 6 bases between them. The CDR3 extends over 11 amino acids.

The material sequenced was PBMCs or T cells enriched from blood (not recorded which). The chain joins TRBV27 to TRBJ2-3; no definite D call. The receptor's source is a man aged 18 to 35 who had recovered from COVID-19. The CDR3, as DNA: TGTGCCAGCAGCCGGTTAGATACGCAGTATTTT. Protein: CASSRLDTQYF.